The 11 T cell receptor beta chains below come from one sample, sequenced in a study of early T cells in non-severe SARS-CoV-2 infection. Using its own MiXCR run on the 5' RACE reads, TCRdb lists one record per CDR3 protein. The sample consists of 45,000 to 65,000 distinct CDR3 sequences, around 9.1% of them appearing once. Material for sequencing was whole blood. The source is an adult who was a healthcare worker with PCR-confirmed SARS-CoV-2 infection or an uninfected control (not recorded which).

This clonotype has just a few counts. V usage is TRBV2 and J usage is TRBJ1-3; 10 nucleotides align to TRBD1. The V gene's germline CDR1 is SNHLY and CDR2 FYNNEI. The ends lost 5 bases at V and 0 bases at J; junction bases unmatched: 10. The CDR3 is made up of 18 amino acids. DNA for the CDR3: TGTGCCAGCAGTCCTACGACAGGGGGCTTTATCTCTGGAAACACCATATATTTT. This sequence encodes CASSPTTGGFISGNTIYF.

This clonotype was seen at least ten times. The V gene is TRBV18, the J gene TRBJ2-3; D call uncertain. The CDR3 has 13 residues. Germline V gene data show CDR1 as KGHSH and CDR2 as LQKENI. Between the trimmed V and J ends, which lost 5 bases and 0 bases, there was a span of 6 bases. In DNA, the CDR3 is TGTGCCAGCTCAGAAGCTAGCACAGATACGCAGTATTTT. It encodes CASSEASTDTQYF.

This clonotype was recorded at least ten times. The chain combines TRBV20-1 with TRBJ2-3, with D perhaps given as TRBD1 or TRBD2 (6 bases each). This CDR3 contains 15 residues. V lost 5 bases and J 2 bases, leaving 17 bases between the germline ends. The germline V gene encodes CDR1 DFQATT and CDR2 SNEGSKA (reference sequence). CDR3 DNA sequence: TGCAGTGCTCGGGGGCCGGTCAGGACCACAGATACGCAGTATTTT. This gives the protein CSARGPVRTTDTQYF.

This clonotype was counted many times. J is TRBJ1-5 and V is TRBV19, with 8 positions matching TRBD1. CDR3 size: 15 residues. The germline V gene has CDR1 LNHDA and CDR2 SQIVND (reference sequence). The J segment lost 0 bases and the V segment lost 6 bases, leaving 4 bases of the junction unmatched. The CDR3 DNA sequence: TGTGCCAGTAGAGGGACAGGCTATAGCAATCAGCCCCAGCATTTT. This encodes CASRGTGYSNQPQHF.

V gene TRBV6-5 combines with J gene TRBJ1-1; D call uncertain. CDR3 length equals 13 residues. Deletions cut 5 bases from V and 3 bases from J, with 10 bases between. The germline V gene encodes CDR1 MNHEY and CDR2 SVGAGI. The CDR3 spells CASSARVDTEAFF. CDR3 DNA sequence: TGTGCCAGCAGTGCCCGGGTGGACACTGAAGCTTTCTTT.

This clonotype was observed many times. The chain is built from TRBV6-2 or TRBV6-3 and TRBJ2-1; 7 bases fit TRBD2. The CDR3 has 14 amino acids. Germline assignment: CDR1 MNHEY and CDR2 SVGEGT. V trimming: 0 bases; J trimming: 6 bases; junction bases outside the gene matches: 2. The CDR3: CASSYSASGNEQFF. The CDR3 bases are TGTGCCAGCAGTTACTCGGCTAGCGGCAATGAGCAGTTCTTC.

This clonotype appeared many times. One end of the junction is discordant with germline, which a read error may explain. The chain employs TRBV6-5 and TRBJ2-1, with a weak D call TRBD1 (6 bases). Germline V gene data show CDR1 as MNHEY and CDR2 as SVGAGI. This CDR3 has 17 amino acids. The CDR3 DNA sequence: TGTGCCAGCAGTCCTAATCCACCCGATCGGACAGTTAATGGGCAGTTCTTC. It translates to CASSPNPPDRTVNGQFF.

This clonotype has a count of ten or more. The J gene is TRBJ2-7, the V gene TRBV14, with 13 nucleotides matching TRBD2. The CDR3 extends over 17 amino acids. Per germline, CDR1 SGHDN and CDR2 FVKESK. V gave up 0 bases and J gave up 5 bases; unmatched junction bases: 7. The CDR3 nucleotides read TGTGCCAGCAGCCAAGACGGACTAGCGGGAGTGGGAAACGAGCAGTACTTC. Its protein product is CASSQDGLAGVGNEQYF.

The sample holds many counts of this clonotype. J is TRBJ2-1 and V is TRBV27, with unresolved D. Germline CDR1 and CDR2: MNHEY and SMNVEV (reference sequence). This CDR3 has 12 amino acids. With 0 bases removed from V and 7 bases from J, the gap between germline ends came to 4 bases. CDR3: CASSLSQNEQFF. The CDR3 DNA reads as TGTGCCAGCAGTTTATCGCAGAATGAGCAGTTCTTC.

This clonotype occurred many times. The chain joins TRBV2 to TRBJ2-3; D unclear. The V gene's germline CDR1 is SNHLY and CDR2 FYNNEI. The CDR3 has 15 amino acids. V was cut by 6 bases and J by 0 bases, with 13 bases left in between. In nucleotides, the CDR3 is TGTGCCAGCAGCGGTTTGACGAAAAGCACAGATACGCAGTATTTT. It codes for CASSGLTKSTDTQYF. Full variable domain (rest looked up from reference TRBV2 and TRBJ2-3): EPEVTQTPSHQVTQMGQEVILRCVPISNHLYFYWYRQILGQKVEFLVSFYNNEISEKSEIFDDQFSVERPDGSNFTLKIRSTKLEDSAMYFCASSGLTKSTDTQYFGPGTRLTVL.

This clonotype came up many times. The gene calls are TRBV20-1 and TRBJ2-7; 10 bases fit TRBD1. V dropped 7 bases and J dropped 0; count of bases not matched to a gene: 0. Germline assignment: CDR1 DFQATT and CDR2 SNEGSKA (reference sequence). The CDR3 runs 12 residues. The CDR3 DNA follows: TGCAGTGGGGACAGGGGCTCCTACGAGCAGTACTTC. Translation gives CSGDRGSYEQYF.